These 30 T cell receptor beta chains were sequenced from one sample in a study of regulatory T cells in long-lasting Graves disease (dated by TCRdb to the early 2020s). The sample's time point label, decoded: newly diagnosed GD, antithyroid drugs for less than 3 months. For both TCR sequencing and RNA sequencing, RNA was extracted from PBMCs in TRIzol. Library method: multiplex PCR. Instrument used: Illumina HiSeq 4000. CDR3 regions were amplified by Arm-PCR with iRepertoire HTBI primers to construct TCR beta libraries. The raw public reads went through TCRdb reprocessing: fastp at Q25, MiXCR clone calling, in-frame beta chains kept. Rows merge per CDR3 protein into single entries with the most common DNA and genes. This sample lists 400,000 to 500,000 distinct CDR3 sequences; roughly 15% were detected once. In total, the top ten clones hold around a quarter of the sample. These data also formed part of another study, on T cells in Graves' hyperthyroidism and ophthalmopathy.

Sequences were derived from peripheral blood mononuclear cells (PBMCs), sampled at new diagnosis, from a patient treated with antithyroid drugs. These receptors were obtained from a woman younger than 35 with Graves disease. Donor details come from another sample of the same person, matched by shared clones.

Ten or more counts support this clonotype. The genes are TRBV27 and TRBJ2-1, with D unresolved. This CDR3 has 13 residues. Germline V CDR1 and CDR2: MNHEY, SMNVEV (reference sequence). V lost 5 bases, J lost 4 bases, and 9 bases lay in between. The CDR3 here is CASSPPLYNEQFF. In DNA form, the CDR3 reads TGTGCCAGCAGTCCCCCCCTATACAATGAGCAGTTCTTC.

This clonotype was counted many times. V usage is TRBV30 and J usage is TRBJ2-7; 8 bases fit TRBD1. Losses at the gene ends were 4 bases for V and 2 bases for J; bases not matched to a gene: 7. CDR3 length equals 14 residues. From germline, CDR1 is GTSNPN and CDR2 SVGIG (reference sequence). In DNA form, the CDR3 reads TGTGCCTGGACGTACCGGGACAGGACCTACGAGCAGTACTTC. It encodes CAWTYRDRTYEQYF.

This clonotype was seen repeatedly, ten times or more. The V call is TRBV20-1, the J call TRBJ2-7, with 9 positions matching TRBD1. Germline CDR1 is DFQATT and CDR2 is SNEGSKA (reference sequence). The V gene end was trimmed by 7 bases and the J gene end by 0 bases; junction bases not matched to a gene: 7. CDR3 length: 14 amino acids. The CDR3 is CSVGTGTPSYEQYF. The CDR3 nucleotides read TGCAGTGTCGGGACAGGGACTCCCTCCTACGAGCAGTACTTC.

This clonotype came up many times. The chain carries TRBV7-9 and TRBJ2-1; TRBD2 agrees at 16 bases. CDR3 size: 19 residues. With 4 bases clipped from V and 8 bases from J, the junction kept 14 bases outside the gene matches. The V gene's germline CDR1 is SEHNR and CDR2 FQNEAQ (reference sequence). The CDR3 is CASSSSGTSGRALGYEQFF. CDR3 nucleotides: TGTGCCAGCAGCTCCTCCGGGACTAGCGGGAGGGCCCTTGGGTATGAGCAGTTCTTC.

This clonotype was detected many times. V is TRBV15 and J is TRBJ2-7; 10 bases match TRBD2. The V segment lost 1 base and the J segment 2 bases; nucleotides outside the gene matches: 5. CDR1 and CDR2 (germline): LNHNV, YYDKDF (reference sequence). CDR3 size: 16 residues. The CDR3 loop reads CATSRVVLAGPYEQYF. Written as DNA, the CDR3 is TGTGCCACCAGCAGAGTGGTACTAGCGGGGCCCTACGAGCAGTACTTC.

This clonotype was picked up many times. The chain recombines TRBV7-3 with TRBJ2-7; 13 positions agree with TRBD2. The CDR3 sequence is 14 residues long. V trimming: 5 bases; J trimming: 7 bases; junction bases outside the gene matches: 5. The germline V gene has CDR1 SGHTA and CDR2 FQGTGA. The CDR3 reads CASSPGTSGIEQYF. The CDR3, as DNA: TGTGCCAGCAGCCCTGGGACTAGCGGGATTGAGCAGTACTTC.

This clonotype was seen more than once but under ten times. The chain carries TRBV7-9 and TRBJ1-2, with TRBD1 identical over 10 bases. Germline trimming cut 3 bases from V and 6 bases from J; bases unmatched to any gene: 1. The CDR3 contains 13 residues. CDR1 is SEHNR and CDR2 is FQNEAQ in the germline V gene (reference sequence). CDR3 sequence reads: CASSFGTGDGYTF. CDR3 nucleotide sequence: TGTGCCAGCAGCTTCGGGACAGGGGATGGCTACACCTTC.

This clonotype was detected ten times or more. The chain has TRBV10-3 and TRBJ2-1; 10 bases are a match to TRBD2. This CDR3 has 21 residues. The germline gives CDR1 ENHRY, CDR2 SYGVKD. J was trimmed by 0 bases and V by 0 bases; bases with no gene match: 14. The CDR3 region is CAISESLRTSGNGSSYNEQFF. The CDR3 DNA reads TGTGCCATCAGTGAGTCTCTACGGACTAGCGGAAATGGAAGCTCCTACAATGAGCAGTTCTTC.

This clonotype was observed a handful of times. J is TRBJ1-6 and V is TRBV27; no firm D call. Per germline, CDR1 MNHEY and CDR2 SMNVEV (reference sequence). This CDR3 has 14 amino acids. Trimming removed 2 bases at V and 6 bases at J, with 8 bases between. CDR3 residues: CASSLNQFNSPLHF. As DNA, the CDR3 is TGTGCCAGCAGTTTAAATCAGTTTAATTCACCCCTCCACTTT.

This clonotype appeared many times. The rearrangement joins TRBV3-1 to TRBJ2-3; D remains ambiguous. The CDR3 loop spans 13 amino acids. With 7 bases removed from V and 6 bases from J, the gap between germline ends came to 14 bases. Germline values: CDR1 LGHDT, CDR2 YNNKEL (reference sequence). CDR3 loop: CASTTTLLDTQYF. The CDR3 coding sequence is TGTGCCAGCACTACGACACTCTTGGATACGCAGTATTTT.

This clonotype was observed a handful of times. CDR3 residues: CASNAGTGSDTQYF. The CDR3 DNA follows: TGTGCCAGCAACGCCGGGACAGGGTCAGATACGCAGTATTTT. This rearrangement joins TRBV2 to TRBJ2-3; 9 nucleotides align to TRBD1. CDR1 and CDR2 (germline): SNHLY, FYNNEI. V lost 7 bases and J lost 4; bases outside the gene matches: 6. The CDR3 contains 14 residues.

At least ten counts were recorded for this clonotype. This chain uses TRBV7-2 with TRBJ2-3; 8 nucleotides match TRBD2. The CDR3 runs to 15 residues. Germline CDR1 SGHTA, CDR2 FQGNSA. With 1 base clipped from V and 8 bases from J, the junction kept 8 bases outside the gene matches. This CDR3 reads CASSLVVAGLGTQYF. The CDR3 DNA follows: TGTGCCAGCAGCTTAGTGGTAGCGGGATTGGGTACGCAGTATTTT. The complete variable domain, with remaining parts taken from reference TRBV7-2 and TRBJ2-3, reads GAGVSQSPSNKVTEKGKDVELRCDPISGHTALYWYRQSLGQGLEFLIYFQGNSAPDKSGLPSDRFSAERTGGSVSTLTIQRTQQEDSAVYLCASSLVVAGLGTQYFGPGTRLTVL.

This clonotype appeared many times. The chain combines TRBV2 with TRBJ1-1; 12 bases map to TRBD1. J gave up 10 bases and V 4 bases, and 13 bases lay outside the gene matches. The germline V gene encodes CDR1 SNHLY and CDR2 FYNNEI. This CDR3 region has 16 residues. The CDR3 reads CASSARTSGQGARAFF. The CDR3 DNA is TGTGCCAGCAGTGCCAGAACGTCGGGACAGGGGGCGCGAGCTTTCTTT.

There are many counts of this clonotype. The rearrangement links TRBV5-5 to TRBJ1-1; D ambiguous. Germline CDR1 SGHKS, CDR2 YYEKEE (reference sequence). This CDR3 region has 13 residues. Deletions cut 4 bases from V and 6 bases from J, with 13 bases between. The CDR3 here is CASSLELVAEAFF. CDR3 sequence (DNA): TGTGCCAGCAGCCTAGAACTCGTCGCTGAAGCTTTCTTT.

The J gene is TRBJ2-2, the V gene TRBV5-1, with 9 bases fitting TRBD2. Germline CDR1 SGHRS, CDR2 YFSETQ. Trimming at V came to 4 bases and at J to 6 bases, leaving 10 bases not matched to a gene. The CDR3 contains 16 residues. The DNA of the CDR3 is TGCGCCAGCAGCCCGTTAGCGGGAGAAGGAGCCGGGGAGCTGTTTTTT. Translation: CASSPLAGEGAGELFF.

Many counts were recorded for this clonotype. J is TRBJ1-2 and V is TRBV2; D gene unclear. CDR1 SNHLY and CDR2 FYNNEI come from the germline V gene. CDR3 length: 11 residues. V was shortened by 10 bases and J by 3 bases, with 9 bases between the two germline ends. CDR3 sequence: CAIVADYGYTF. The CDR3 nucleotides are TGTGCCATCGTAGCGGACTATGGCTACACCTTC. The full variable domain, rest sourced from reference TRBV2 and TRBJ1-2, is EPEVTQTPSHQVTQMGQEVILRCVPISNHLYFYWYRQILGQKVEFLVSFYNNEISEKSEIFDDQFSVERPDGSNFTLKIRSTKLEDSAMYFCAIVADYGYTFGSGTRLTVV.

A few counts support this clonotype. The chain's CDR3 is CASSFVRRPPYEQYF. CDR3 DNA: TGTGCCAGCAGTTTCGTCAGGCGCCCCCCCTACGAGCAGTACTTC. The chain employs TRBV28 and TRBJ2-7, with D unclear. The CDR3 has 15 residues. The V and J ends lost 3 bases and 2 bases respectively, with 14 bases between them. The V gene's germline CDR1 is MDHEN and CDR2 SYDVKM. Full variable domain (remainder filled in from reference TRBV28 and TRBJ2-7): DVKVTQSSRYLVKRTGEKVFLECVQDMDHENMFWYRQDPGLGLRLIYFSYDVKMKEKGDIPEGYSVSREKKERFSLILESASTNQTSMYLCASSFVRRPPYEQYFGPGTRLTVT.

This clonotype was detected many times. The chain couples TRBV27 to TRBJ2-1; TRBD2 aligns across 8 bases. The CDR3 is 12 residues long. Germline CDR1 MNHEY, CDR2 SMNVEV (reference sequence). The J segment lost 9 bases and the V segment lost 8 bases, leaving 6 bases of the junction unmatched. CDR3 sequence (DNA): TGTGCCAGCTCTTTCGGGGGGGTTGAGCAGTTCTTC. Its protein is CASSFGGVEQFF.

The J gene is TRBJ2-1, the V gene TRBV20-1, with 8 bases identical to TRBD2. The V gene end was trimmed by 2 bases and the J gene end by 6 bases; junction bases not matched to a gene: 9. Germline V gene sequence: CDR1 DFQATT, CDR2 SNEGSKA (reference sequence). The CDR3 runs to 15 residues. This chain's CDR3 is CSARYGTRTPNEQFF. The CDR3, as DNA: TGCAGTGCTAGATACGGGACTAGAACCCCCAATGAGCAGTTCTTC.

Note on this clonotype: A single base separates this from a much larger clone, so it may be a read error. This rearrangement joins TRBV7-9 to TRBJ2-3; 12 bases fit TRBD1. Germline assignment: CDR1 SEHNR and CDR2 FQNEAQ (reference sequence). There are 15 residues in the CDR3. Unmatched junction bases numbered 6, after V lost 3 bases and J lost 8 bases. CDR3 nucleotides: TGTGCCAGCAGCTTTATGGGACAGGGGGCAGGTACGCAGTATTTT. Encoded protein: CASSFMGQGAGTQYF.

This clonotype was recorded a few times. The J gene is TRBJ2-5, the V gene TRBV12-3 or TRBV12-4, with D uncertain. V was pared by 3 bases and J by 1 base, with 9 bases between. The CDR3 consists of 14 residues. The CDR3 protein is CASSLVGLQETQYF. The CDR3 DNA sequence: TGTGCCAGCAGTTTGGTCGGGCTCCAAGAGACCCAGTACTTC.

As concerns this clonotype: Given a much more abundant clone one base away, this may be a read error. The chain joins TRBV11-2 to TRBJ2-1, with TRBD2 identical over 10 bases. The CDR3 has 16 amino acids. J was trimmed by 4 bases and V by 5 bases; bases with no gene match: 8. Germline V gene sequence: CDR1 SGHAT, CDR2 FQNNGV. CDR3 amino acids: CASSIEAGGVYNEQFF. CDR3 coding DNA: TGTGCCAGCAGCATCGAAGCGGGAGGGGTATACAATGAGCAGTTCTTC.

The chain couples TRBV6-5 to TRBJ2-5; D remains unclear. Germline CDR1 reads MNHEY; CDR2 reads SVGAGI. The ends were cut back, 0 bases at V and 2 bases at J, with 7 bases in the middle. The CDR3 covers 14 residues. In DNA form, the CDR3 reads TGTGCCAGCAGTTACTCGACACTTCAAGAGACCCAGTACTTC. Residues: CASSYSTLQETQYF.

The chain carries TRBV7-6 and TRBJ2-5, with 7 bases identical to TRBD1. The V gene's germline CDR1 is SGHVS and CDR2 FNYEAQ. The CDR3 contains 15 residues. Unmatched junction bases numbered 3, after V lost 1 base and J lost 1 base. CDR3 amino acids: CASSLDGQVQETQYF. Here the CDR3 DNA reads TGTGCCAGCAGCTTAGACGGACAGGTCCAAGAGACCCAGTACTTC. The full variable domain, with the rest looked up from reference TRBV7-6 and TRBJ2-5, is GAGVSQSPRYKVTKRGQDVALRCDPISGHVSLYWYRQALGQGPEFLTYFNYEAQQDKSGLPNDRFSAERPEGSISTLTIQRTEQRDSAMYRCASSLDGQVQETQYFGPGTRLLVL.

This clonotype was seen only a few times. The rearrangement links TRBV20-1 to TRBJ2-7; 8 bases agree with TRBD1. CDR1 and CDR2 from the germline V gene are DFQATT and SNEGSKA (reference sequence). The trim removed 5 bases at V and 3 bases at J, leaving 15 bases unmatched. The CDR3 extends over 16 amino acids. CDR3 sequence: CSAAAGTGPASYEQYF. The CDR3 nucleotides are TGCAGTGCTGCCGCCGGGACAGGACCGGCCAGCTACGAGCAGTACTTC.

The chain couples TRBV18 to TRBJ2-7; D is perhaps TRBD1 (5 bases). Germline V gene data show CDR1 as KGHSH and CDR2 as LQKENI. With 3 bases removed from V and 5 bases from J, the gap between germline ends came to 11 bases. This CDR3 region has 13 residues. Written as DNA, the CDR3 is TGTGCCAGCTCACCGTATACAGGTAACGAGCAGTACTTC. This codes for CASSPYTGNEQYF.

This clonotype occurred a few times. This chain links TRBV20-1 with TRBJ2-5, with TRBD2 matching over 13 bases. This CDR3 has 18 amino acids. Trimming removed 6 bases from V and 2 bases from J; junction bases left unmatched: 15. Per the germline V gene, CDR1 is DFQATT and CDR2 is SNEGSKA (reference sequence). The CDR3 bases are TGCAGTGCGAACGACGGAGCGGGACTAGCGGGAAAACAAGAGACCCAGTACTTC. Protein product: CSANDGAGLAGKQETQYF.

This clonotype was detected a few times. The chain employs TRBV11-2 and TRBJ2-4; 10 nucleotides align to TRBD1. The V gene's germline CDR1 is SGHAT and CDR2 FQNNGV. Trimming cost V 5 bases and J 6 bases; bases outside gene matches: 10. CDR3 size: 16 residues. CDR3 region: CASSQDLGQGVNIQYF. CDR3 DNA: TGTGCCAGCAGCCAAGATCTTGGACAGGGGGTAAACATTCAGTACTTC.

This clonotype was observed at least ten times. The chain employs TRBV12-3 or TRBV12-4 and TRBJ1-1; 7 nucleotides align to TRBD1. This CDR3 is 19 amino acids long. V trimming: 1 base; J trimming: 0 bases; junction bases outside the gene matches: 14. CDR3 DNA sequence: TGTGCCAGCAGTTTAGGCAGAACAGGGGTCAAACCTATGAACACTGAAGCTTTCTTT. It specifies CASSLGRTGVKPMNTEAFF.

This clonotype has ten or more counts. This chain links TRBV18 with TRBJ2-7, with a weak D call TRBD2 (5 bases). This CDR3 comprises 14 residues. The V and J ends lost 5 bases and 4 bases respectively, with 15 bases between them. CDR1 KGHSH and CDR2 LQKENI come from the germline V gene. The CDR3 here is CASSSTLEAYEQYF. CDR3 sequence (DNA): TGTGCCAGCTCAAGTACACTAGAGGCGTACGAGCAGTACTTC.